This T cell receptor (beta chain) was obtained from a study of blood T cell repertoires in COVID-19. Repertoires were generated with immunoSEQ multiplex PCR, while TCRdb's copy carries only in-frame clones and drops some. The sample consists of more than 300,000 clones, 88% of them appearing once. The study assigned cohorts using participant-reported clinical history. The germline V gene has CDR1 SNHLY and CDR2 FYNNEI. CDR3 length: 15 amino acids. J gave up 3 bases and V 1 base, and 3 bases lay outside the gene matches. The chain links TRBV2 to TRBJ2-7, with 10 bases matching TRBD1. The sample taken for sequencing was PBMCs or T cells enriched from blood (not recorded which). The clonotype was recovered from a young woman who had recovered from COVID-19. The CDR3: CASSEDRDRGYEQYF. CDR3 in DNA: TGTGCCAGCAGTGAAGATAGGGACAGGGGCTACGAGCAGTACTTC.